This is a list of T cell receptor beta chains from one sample in a study of control samples from healthy donors and cancer patients. Sequencing used immunoSEQ multiplex PCR; TCRdb keeps in-frame clones, though not all of them. The table includes more than 95,000 clones, roughly 84% detected once. Sample: blood. Receptors originate from a man aged 35 to 55 in good health. The CDR3 runs from the conserved cysteine through the conserved F or W. Not every row has a clone size; where given, it reads once, few, many or a size class.

cdr3_aa,j_call,clone_size,v_call
CASTLGGSSSYEQYF,TRBJ2-7,.,TRBV11-3
CASRKRGGMDEQFF,TRBJ2-1,.,TRBV25-1
CASSRWGHEYGYTF,TRBJ1-2,.,TRBV7-9
CASSVAPLLSQTGYGYTF,TRBJ1-2,.,TRBV9
CASSLGNEQFF,TRBJ2-1,.,TRBV5-6
CASSFTREAEAFF,TRBJ1-1,.,TRBV5-1
CATSRAKGATNTEAFF,TRBJ1-1,.,TRBV15
CASSLAAGIGTEAFF,TRBJ1-1,.,TRBV7-9
CASSQYPNQPQHF,TRBJ1-5,.,TRBV12-3/TRBV12-4
CASSLVGQGTYEQYF,TRBJ2-7,medium-sized,TRBV11-2
CSVAVRGYTF,TRBJ1-2,.,TRBV29-1
CATSDLYGGFYNEQFF,TRBJ2-1,.,TRBV24-1
CASSPGQGNEKLFF,TRBJ1-4,.,TRBV5-1
CASSKRQGPYTDTQYF,TRBJ2-3,.,TRBV21-1
CASRVGVTGGYTF,TRBJ1-2,.,TRBV12-3/TRBV12-4
CASSEFGGGGTDTQYF,TRBJ2-3,.,TRBV2
CATSPQQGGELFF,TRBJ2-2,once,TRBV6-6
CASGDRSGFNF,TRBJ1-4,.,TRBV2
CSVGGTGGETQYF,TRBJ2-5,.,TRBV29-1